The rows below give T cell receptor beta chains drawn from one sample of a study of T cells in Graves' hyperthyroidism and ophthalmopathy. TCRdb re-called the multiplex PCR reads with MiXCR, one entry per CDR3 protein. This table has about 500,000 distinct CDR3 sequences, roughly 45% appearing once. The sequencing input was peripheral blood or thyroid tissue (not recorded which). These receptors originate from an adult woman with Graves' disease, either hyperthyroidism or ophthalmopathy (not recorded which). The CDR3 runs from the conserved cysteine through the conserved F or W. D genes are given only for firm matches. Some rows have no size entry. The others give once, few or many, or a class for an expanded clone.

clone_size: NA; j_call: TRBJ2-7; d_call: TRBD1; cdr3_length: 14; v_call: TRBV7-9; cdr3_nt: TGTGCCAGCAGCCCGGGACAGGATCCATACGAGCAGTACTTC; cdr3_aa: CASSPGQDPYEQYF
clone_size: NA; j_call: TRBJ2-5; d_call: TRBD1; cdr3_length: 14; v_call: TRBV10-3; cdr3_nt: TGTGCCACAAGGACAGGGGGATACCAAGAGACCCAGTACTTC; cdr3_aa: CATRTGGYQETQYF
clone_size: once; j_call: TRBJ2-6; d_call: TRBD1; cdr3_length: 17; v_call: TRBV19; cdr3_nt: TGTGCCAGTAGTATAAGACAGGGGAGGACTGGGGCCAACGTCCTGACTTTC; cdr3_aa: CASSIRQGRTGANVLTF
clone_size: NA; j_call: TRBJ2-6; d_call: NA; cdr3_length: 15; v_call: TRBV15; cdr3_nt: TGTGCCACCAGCAGCCGAAGCTCTGGGGCCAACGTCCTGACTTTC; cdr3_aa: CATSSRSSGANVLTF
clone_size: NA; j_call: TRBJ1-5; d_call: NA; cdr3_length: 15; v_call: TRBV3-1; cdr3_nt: TGTGCCAGCAGCCAAGGAGGGGGGGGAAGTCAGCCCCAGCATTTT; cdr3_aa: CASSQGGGGSQPQHF
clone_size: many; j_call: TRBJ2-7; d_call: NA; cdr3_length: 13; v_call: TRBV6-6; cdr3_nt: TGTGCCAGCAGTGAACCAGAGGGATACGAGCAGTACTTC; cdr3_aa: CASSEPEGYEQYF
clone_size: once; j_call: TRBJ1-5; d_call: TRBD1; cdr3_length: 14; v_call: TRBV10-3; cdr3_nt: TGTGCCACGACGGACAGGGCAGCCAATCAGCCCCAGCATTTT; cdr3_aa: CATTDRAANQPQHF
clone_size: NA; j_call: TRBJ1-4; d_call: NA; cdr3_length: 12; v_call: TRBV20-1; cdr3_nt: TGCAGTGCTAGAGTCGGTAATGAAAAACTGTTTTTT; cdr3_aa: CSARVGNEKLFF
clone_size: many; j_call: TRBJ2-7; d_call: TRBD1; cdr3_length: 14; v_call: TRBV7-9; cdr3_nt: TGTGCCAGCAGGCCCGGGACAGGTGCTAGGGAGCAGTACTTC; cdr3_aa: CASRPGTGAREQYF
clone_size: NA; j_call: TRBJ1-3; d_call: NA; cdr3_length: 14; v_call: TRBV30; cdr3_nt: TGTGCCTGGAGTGTCTCGGTATCTGGAAACACCATATATTTT; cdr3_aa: CAWSVSVSGNTIYF
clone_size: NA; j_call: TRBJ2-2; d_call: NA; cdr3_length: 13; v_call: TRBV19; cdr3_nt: TGTGCCAGTAGTCCGAACAGGGCCGGGGAGCTGTTTTTT; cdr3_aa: CASSPNRAGELFF
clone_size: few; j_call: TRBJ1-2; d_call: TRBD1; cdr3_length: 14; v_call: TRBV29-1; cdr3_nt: TGCAGCTGGACAGGGTCGGGGTTTGGCTATGGCTACACCTTC; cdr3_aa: CSWTGSGFGYGYTF
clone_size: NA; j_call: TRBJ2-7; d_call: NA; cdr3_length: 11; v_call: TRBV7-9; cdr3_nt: TGTGCCAGCAGTTCGTGCTACGAGCAGTACTTC; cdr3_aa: CASSSCYEQYF
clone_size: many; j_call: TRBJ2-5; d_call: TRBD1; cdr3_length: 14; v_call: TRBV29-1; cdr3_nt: TGCAGCGTTGAAGACACAGGGGGCCAGGAGACCCAGTACTTC; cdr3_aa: CSVEDTGGQETQYF
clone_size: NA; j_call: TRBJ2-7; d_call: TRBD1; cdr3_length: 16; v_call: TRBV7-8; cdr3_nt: TGTGCCAGCAGCTTAGCGCTGGGGACAGGGGGCTACGAGCAGTACTTC; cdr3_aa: CASSLALGTGGYEQYF
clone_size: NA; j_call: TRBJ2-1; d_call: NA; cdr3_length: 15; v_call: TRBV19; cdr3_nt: TGTGCCAGTAGTTCAGCTGCGGTCTCCTACAATGAGCAGTTCTTC; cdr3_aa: CASSSAAVSYNEQFF
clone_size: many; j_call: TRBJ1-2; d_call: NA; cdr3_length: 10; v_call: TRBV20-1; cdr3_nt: TGCAGTGCTAGAGTTTATGGCTACACCTTC; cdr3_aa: CSARVYGYTF
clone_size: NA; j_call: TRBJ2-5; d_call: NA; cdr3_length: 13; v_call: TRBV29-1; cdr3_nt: TGCAGCTTAGCGGAAGTACAGCAAGAGACCCAGTACTTC; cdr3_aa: CSLAEVQQETQYF
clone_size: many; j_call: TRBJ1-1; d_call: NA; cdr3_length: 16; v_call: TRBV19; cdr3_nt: TGTGCCAGTAGTATAGAAGTGGGCAGATTGAACACTGAAGCTTTCTTT; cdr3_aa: CASSIEVGRLNTEAFF
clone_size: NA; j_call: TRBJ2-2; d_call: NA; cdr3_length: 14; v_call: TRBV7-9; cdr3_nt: TGTGCCAGCAGCTTACGCACGAACACCGGGGAGCTGTTTTTT; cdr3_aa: CASSLRTNTGELFF
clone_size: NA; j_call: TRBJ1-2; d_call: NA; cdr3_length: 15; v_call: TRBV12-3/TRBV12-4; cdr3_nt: TGTGCCAGCAGGGTCGAGGGGACATCTAACTATGGCTACACCTTC; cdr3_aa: CASRVEGTSNYGYTF
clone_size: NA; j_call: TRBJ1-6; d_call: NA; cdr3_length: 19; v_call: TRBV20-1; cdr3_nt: TGCAGTGTTATAGCCGTATCGGGAGAGTTGAGCTCCTATAATTCACCCCTCCACTTT; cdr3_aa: CSVIAVSGELSSYNSPLHF
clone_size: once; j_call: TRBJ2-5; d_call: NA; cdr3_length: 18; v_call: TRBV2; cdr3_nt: TGTGCCAGCAGTGAAGGGCTGGGGGACGGGTCGGGGATAGAGACCCAGTACTTC; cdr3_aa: CASSEGLGDGSGIETQYF
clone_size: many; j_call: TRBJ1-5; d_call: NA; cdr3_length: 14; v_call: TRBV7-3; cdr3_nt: TGTGCCAGCAGCTCCAAACAGAGCAATCAGCCCCAGCATTTT; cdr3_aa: CASSSKQSNQPQHF
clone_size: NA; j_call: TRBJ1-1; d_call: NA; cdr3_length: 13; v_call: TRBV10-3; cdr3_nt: TGTGCCATCAGTTCACAGGGAGGAACTGAAGCTTTCTTT; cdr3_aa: CAISSQGGTEAFF
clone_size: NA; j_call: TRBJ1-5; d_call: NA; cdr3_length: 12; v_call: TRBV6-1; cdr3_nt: TGTGCCAGCAAACAGACGGGGGAGACCCAGCATTTT; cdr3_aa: CASKQTGETQHF
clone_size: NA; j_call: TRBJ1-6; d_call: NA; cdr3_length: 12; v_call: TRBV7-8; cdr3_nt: TGTGCCAGCAGCGTCGGGTGGTCACCCCTCCACTTT; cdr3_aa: CASSVGWSPLHF
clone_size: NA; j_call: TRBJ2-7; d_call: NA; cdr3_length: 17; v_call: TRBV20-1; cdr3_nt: TGCAGTGCTAGAGGACAGGCCTGGGTGGGTCACTCCTACGAGCAGTACTTC; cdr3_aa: CSARGQAWVGHSYEQYF
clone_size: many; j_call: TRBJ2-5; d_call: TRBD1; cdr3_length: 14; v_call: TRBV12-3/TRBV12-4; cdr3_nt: TGTGCCAGCAGACCAGGGGGTACACAAGAGACCCAGTACTTC; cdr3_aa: CASRPGGTQETQYF
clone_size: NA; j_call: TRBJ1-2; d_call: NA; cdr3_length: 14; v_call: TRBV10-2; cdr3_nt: TGCGCCAGCAGTGAGTCGACGGGCGGCTATGGCTACACCTTC; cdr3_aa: CASSESTGGYGYTF
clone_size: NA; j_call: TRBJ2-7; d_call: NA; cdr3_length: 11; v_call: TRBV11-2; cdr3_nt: TGTGCCAGCATGGGGACGTACGAGCAGTACTTC; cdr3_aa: CASMGTYEQYF
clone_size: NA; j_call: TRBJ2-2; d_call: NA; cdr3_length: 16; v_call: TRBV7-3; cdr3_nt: TGTGCCAGCAGCCGGGATGGACAGCCTAACACCGGGGAGCTGTTTTTT; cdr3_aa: CASSRDGQPNTGELFF
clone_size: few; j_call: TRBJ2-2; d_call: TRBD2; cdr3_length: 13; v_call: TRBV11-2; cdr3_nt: TGTGCCAGCCTTCCGGGGGGCACCGGGGAGCTGTTTTTT; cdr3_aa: CASLPGGTGELFF
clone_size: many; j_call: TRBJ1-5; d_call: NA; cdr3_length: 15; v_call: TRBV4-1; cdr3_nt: TGCGCCAGCAGCCAAGATTTCGTCAGGCGTCAGCCCCAGCATTTT; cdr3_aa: CASSQDFVRRQPQHF
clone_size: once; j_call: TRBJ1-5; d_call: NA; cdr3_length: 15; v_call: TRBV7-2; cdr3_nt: TGTGCCAGCACCCCGGTGAGTGAGGGCAATCAGCCCCAGCATTTT; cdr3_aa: CASTPVSEGNQPQHF
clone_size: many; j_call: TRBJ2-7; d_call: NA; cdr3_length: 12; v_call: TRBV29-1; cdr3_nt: TGCAGCGTTAAAGGGAACTCCTACGAGCAGTACTTC; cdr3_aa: CSVKGNSYEQYF
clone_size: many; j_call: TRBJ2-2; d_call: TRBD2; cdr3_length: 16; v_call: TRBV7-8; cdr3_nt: TGTGCCAGCAGCTTGGGGACTAGCGGGAGCCCCGGGGAGCTGTTTTTT; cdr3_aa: CASSLGTSGSPGELFF
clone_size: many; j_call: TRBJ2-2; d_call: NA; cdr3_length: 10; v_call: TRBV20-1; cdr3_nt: TGCAGTGTTTACACCGGGGAGCTGTTTTTT; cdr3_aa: CSVYTGELFF
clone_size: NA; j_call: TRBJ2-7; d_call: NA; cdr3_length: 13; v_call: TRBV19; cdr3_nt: TGTGCCGGTAGTATCTACCATCCCCACGAGCAGTACTTC; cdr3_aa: CAGSIYHPHEQYF
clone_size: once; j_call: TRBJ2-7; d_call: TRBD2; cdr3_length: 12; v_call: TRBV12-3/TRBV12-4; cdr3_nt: TGTGCCAGCGGGTGGGGGGGCTACGAGCAGTACTTC; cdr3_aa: CASGWGGYEQYF
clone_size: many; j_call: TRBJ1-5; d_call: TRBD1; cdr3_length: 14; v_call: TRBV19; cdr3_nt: TGTGCCAGTAGGACGGGACAGAGCAATCAGCCCCAGCATTTT; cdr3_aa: CASRTGQSNQPQHF
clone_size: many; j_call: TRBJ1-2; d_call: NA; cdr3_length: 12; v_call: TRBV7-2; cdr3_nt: TGTGCCAGCAGCTTCAACAGGGAGGGCTACACCTTC; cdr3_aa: CASSFNREGYTF
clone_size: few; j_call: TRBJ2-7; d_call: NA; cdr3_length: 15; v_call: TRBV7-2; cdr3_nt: TGTGCCAGCAGTTCGACAGGCACTTTCTCCTACGAGCAGTACTTC; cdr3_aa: CASSSTGTFSYEQYF
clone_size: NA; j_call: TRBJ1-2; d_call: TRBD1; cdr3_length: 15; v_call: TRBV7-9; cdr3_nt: TGTGCCAGCAGTGTGGGGACAGGGGCCCTGTATGGCTACACCTTC; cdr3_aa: CASSVGTGALYGYTF
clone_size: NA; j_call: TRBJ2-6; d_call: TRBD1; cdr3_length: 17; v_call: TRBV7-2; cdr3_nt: TGTGCCAGCAGCCCCGGACAGGGGAAGAGAGGGGCCAACTTCCTTACTTTC; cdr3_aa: CASSPGQGKRGANFLTF
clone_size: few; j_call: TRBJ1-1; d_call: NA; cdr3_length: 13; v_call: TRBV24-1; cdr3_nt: TGTGCCACCAGTGACGGACGGAACACTGAAGCTTTCTTT; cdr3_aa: CATSDGRNTEAFF
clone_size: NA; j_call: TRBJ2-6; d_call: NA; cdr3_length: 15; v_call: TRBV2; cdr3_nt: TGTGCCAGCAGTGGGCACATTTCTGGGGCCAACGTCCTGACTTTC; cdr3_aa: CASSGHISGANVLTF
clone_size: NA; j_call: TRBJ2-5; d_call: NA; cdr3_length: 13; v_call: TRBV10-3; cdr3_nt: TGTGCTAGACGGGAGCGGCATCAAGAGACCCAGTACTTC; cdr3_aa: CARRERHQETQYF
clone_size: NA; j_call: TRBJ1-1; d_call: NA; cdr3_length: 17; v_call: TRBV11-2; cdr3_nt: TGTGCCAGCAGCTTACGTCCATCCGGGCAGGCGAACACTGAAGCTTTCTTT; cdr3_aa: CASSLRPSGQANTEAFF
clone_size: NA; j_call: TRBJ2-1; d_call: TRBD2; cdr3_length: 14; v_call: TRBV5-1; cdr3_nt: TGCGCCAGCTGGTCTGGCGGGAGTAGGAATGAGCAGTTCTTC; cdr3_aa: CASWSGGSRNEQFF
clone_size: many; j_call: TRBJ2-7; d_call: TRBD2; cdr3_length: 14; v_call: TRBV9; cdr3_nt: TGTGCCAGCAGCCCTACCGGGACTACCTACGAGCAGTACTTC; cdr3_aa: CASSPTGTTYEQYF
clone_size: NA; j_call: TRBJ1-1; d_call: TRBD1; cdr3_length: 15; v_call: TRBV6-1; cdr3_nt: TGTGCCAGCAGTTATTCCGGACAGGGAGGAACTGAAGCTTTCTTT; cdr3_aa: CASSYSGQGGTEAFF